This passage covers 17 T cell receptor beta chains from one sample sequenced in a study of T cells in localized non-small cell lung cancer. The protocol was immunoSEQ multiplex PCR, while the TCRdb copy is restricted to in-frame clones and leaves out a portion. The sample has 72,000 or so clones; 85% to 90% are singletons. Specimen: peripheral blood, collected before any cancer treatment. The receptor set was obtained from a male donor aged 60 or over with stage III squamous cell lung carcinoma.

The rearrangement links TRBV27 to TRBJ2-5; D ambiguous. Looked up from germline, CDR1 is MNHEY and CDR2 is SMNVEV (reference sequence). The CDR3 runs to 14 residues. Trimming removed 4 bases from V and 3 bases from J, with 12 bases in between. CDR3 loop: CASSSLDHKETQYF. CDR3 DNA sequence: TGTGCCAGCAGTTCACTGGACCATAAAGAGACCCAGTACTTC.

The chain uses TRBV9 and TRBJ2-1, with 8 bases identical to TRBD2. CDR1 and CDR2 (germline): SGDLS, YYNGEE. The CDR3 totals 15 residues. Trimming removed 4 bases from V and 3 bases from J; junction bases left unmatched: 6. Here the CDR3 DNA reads TGTGCCAGCAGCCCAGAGGGACTAGACTACAATGAGCAGTTCTTC. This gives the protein CASSPEGLDYNEQFF.

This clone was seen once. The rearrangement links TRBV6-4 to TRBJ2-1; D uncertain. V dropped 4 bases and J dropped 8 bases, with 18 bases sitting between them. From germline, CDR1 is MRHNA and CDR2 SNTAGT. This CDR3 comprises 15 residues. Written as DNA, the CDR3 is TGTGCCAGCAGTGGTCGGATACTCAAAAATGATGAGCAGTTCTTC. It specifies CASSGRILKNDEQFF.

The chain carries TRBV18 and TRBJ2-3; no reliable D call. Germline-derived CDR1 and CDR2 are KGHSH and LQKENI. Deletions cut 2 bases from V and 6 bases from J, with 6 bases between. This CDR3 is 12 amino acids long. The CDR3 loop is CASSPKGDTQYF. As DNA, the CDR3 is TGTGCCAGCTCACCAAAGGGTGATACGCAGTATTTT.

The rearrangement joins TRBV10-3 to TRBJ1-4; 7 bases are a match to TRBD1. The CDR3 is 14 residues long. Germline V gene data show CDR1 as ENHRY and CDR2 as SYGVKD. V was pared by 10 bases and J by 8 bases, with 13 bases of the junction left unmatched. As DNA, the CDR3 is TGTGCCACGTCCCGGGACAGAGGGGGAGAAAAACTGTTTTTT. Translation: CATSRDRGGEKLFF.

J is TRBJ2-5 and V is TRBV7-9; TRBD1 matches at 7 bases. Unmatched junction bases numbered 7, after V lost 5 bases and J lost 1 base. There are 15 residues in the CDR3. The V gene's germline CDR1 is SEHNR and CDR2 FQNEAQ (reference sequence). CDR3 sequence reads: CASSPFGQVQETQYF. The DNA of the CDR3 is TGTGCCAGCAGCCCCTTTGGACAGGTCCAAGAGACCCAGTACTTC.

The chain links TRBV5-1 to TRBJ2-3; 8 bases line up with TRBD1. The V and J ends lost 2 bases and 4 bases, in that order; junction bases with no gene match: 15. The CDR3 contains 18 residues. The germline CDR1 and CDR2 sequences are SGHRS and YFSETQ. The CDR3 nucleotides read TGCGCCAGCAGCTTTCCCCTAGACAGGGGAGAAGGGGCAGATACGCAGTATTTT. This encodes CASSFPLDRGEGADTQYF. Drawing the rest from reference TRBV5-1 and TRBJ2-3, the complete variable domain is KAGVTQTPRYLIKTRGQQVTLSCSPISGHRSVSWYQQTPGQGLQFLFEYFSETQRNKGNFPGRFSGRQFSNSRSEMNVSTLELGDSALYLCASSFPLDRGEGADTQYFGPGTRLTVL.

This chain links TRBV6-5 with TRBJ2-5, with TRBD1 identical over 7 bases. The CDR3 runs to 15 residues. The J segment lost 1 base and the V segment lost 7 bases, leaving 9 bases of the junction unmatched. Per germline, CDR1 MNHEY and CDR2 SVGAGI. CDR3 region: CASIPRGTVQETQYF. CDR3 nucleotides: TGTGCCAGCATCCCCAGGGGGACAGTCCAAGAGACCCAGTACTTC.

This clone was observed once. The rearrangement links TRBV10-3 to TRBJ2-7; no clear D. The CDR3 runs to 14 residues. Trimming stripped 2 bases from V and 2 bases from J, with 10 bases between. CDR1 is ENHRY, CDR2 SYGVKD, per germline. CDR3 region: CAISEERIPYEQYV. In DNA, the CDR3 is TGTGCCATCAGTGAGGAACGGATACCCTACGAGCAGTACGTC.

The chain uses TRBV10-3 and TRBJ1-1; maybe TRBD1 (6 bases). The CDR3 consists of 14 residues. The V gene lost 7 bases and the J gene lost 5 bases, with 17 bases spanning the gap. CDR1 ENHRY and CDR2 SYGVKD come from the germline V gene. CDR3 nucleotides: TGTGCCATCACACAGGGTGAGGGGGAGACTGAAGCTTTCTTT. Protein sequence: CAITQGEGETEAFF.

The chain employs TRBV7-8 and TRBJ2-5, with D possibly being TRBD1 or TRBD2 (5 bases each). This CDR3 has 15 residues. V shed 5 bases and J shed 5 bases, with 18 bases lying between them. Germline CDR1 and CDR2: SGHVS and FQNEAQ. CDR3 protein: CASSMGTNAGETQYF. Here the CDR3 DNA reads TGTGCCAGCAGCATGGGGACCAACGCTGGGGAGACCCAGTACTTC.

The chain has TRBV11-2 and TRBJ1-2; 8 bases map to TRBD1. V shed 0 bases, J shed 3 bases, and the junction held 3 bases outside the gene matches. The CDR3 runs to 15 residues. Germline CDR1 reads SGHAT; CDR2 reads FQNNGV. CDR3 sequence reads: CASSLETGGYYGYTF. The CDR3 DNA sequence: TGTGCCAGCAGCTTAGAAACAGGGGGGTACTATGGCTACACCTTC.

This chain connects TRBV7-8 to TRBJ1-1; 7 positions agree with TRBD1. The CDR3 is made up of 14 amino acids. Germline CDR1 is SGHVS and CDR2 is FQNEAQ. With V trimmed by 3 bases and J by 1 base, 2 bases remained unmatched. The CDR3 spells CASSFGTANTEAFF. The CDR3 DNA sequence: TGTGCCAGCAGCTTTGGGACAGCGAACACTGAAGCTTTCTTT. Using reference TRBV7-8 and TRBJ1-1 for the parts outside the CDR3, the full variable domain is GAGVSQSPRYKVAKRGQDVALRCDPISGHVSLFWYQQALGQGPEFLTYFQNEAQLDKSGLPSDRFFAERPEGSVSTLKIQRTQQEDSAVYLCASSFGTANTEAFFGQGTRLTVV.

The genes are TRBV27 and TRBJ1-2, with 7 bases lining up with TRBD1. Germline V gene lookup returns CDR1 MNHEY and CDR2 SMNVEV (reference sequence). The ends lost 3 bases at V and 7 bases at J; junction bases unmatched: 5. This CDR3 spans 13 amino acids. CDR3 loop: CASSLEGGAGYTF. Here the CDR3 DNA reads TGTGCCAGCAGTTTGGAAGGGGGCGCTGGCTACACCTTC.

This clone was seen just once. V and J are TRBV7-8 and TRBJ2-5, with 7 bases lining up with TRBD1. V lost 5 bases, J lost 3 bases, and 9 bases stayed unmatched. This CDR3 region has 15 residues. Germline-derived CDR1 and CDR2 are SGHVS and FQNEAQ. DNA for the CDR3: TGTGCCAGCAGCCCCTGGACAGGAGAAAAAGAGACCCAGTACTTC. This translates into CASSPWTGEKETQYF.

CDR3 in amino acids: CASSLYANTGELFF. The CDR3 DNA sequence: TGTGCCAGCAGCTTATACGCGAACACCGGGGAGCTGTTTTTT. This sequence joins TRBV7-8 and TRBJ2-2; no clear D. The V gene's germline CDR1 is SGHVS and CDR2 FQNEAQ. Trimming removed 2 bases at V and 0 bases at J, with 4 bases between. There are 14 residues in the CDR3.

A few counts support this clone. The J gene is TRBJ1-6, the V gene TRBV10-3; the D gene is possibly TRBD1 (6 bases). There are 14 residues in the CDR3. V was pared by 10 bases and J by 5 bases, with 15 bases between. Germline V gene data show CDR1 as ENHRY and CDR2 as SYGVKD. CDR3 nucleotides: TGTGCCAGCGCAGGGGAGGGGAATAATTCACCCCTCCACTTT. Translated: CASAGEGNNSPLHF.